The 14 T cell receptor beta chains presented below share a single source sample, sequenced in a study of T cells in Graves' hyperthyroidism and ophthalmopathy. RNA transcripts served as the template for amplifying TCR beta CDR3 regions. TCR CDR3 regions were first amplified by RT-PCR with HTBI primers. TCRdb reprocessed the multiplex PCR reads via MiXCR and lists one record per CDR3 protein. The table lists some 460,000 distinct CDR3 sequences, more than 15% of them singletons, with roughly 8% in the top ten. Sample: blood. The receptors originated from a woman between 18 and 29 years old with Graves' hyperthyroidism.

This clonotype has ten or more counts. The V call is TRBV2, the J call TRBJ2-2; the match to TRBD1 covers 8 bases. The CDR3 length is 12 residues. J lost 8 bases, V lost 4 bases, and 0 bases had no gene match. CDR1 and CDR2 (germline): SNHLY, FYNNEI. The chain's CDR3 is CASSGTGGELFF. For the CDR3, the DNA is TGTGCCAGCAGTGGGACAGGGGGGGAGCTGTTTTTT.

This clonotype was seen repeatedly, ten times or more. The CDR3 region is CASSLSRDRNSPLHF. CDR3 coding DNA: TGCGCCAGCAGCTTGAGCCGGGACAGAAATTCACCCCTCCACTTT. V usage is TRBV5-1 and J usage is TRBJ1-6, with 7 bases that match TRBD1. The V gene end was trimmed by 1 base and the J gene end by 7 bases; junction bases not matched to a gene: 5. Germline V CDR1 and CDR2: SGHRS, YFSETQ. The CDR3 contains 15 residues.

This clonotype was detected ten times or more. The gene calls are TRBV6-1 and TRBJ1-1; D gene uncertain. This CDR3 region has 13 residues. The V end was cut by 3 bases, the J end by 1 base, with 6 bases between. Germline CDR1 MNHNS, CDR2 SASEGT. CDR3 nucleotides: TGTGCCAGCAGTGAGGCCCAGAACACTGAAGCTTTCTTT. Protein: CASSEAQNTEAFF.

The genes are TRBV18 and TRBJ2-7; 13 bases match TRBD2. Germline loops: CDR1 KGHSH, CDR2 LQKENI. This CDR3 comprises 15 residues. V dropped 6 bases and J dropped 1; count of bases not matched to a gene: 3. The CDR3 DNA follows: TGTGCCAGCTCCCAACTAGCGGGGGGGTCCTACGAGCAGTACTTC. It specifies CASSQLAGGSYEQYF.

This clonotype was observed at least ten times. V usage is TRBV12-3 or TRBV12-4 and J usage is TRBJ2-6, with D perhaps TRBD1 or TRBD2 (5 bases each). Trimming removed 7 bases at V and 2 bases at J, with 18 bases between. This CDR3 contains 17 residues. Here the CDR3 reads CASTPLQGRTGANVLTF. The CDR3 DNA reads as TGTGCCAGCACCCCTCTGCAGGGACGCACTGGGGCCAACGTCCTGACTTTC.

This clonotype was counted many times. The rearrangement joins TRBV30 to TRBJ2-7; D is possibly TRBD1 or TRBD2 (5 bases each). The V gene lost 2 bases and the J gene lost 0 bases, with 8 bases spanning the gap. Per the germline V gene, CDR1 is GTSNPN and CDR2 is SVGIG (reference sequence). The CDR3 consists of 13 residues. The DNA for the CDR3 is TGTGCCTGGAGTTTTGGGACCTCCTACGAGCAGTACTTC. It codes for CAWSFGTSYEQYF.

In this sample, this clonotype turned up a few times. The chain is built from TRBV6-1 and TRBJ2-3; 8 nucleotides align to TRBD2. The V segment lost 7 bases and the J segment 1 base; nucleotides outside the gene matches: 7. This CDR3 spans 15 amino acids. CDR1 and CDR2 (germline): MNHNS, SASEGT. The chain's CDR3 is CASTLILAGTDTQYF. CDR3 in DNA: TGTGCCAGCACCCTAATACTAGCGGGCACAGATACGCAGTATTTT.

The chain is built from TRBV19 and TRBJ2-1; 15 nucleotides align to TRBD2. Germline V gives CDR1 LNHDA, CDR2 SQIVND (reference sequence). J gave up 0 bases and V 6 bases, and 15 bases lay outside the gene matches. The CDR3 spans 21 residues. CDR3 sequence: CASRKPGLAGGPGSSYNEQFF. In DNA form, the CDR3 reads TGTGCCAGTAGGAAACCCGGACTAGCGGGAGGGCCTGGTAGCTCCTACAATGAGCAGTTCTTC.

This clonotype was seen many times. The V and J genes are TRBV12-3 or TRBV12-4 and TRBJ1-2; TRBD1 might be the D (5 bases). The V gene lost 0 bases and the J gene lost 2 bases, with 13 bases spanning the gap. The CDR3 totals 16 residues. CDR3 bases: TGTGCCAGCAGTTTAGCTCCCCGGGACTGGAACTATGGCTACACCTTC. Its translation: CASSLAPRDWNYGYTF.

This clonotype has a count of ten or more. The CDR3: CASSLALADTQYF. DNA of the CDR3: TGTGCCAGCAGCTTAGCTCTCGCAGATACGCAGTATTTT. This rearrangement joins TRBV7-9 to TRBJ2-3, with D hard to call. The CDR3 contains 13 residues. Trimming cost V 0 bases and J 4 bases, with 5 bases left between them. Germline V gives CDR1 SEHNR, CDR2 FQNEAQ (reference sequence).

This clonotype has at least ten counts. V is TRBV27 and J is TRBJ1-2; TRBD1 might be the D (6 bases). Germline lookup yields CDR1 MNHEY and CDR2 SMNVEV (reference sequence). The CDR3 is 13 amino acids. V was pared by 3 bases and J by 4 bases, with 9 bases between. This chain's CDR3 is CASSFTGRYGYTF. DNA of the CDR3: TGTGCCAGCAGTTTCACAGGGCGCTATGGCTACACCTTC.

This clonotype was observed at least ten times. V usage is TRBV7-3 and J usage is TRBJ2-3; D not resolved. The germline gives CDR1 SGHTA, CDR2 FQGTGA. The length of the CDR3 is 13 residues. V lost 4 bases and J 2 bases, leaving 7 bases between the germline ends. The CDR3 here is CASSSAVTDTQYF. Written as DNA, the CDR3 is TGTGCCAGCAGCTCGGCCGTCACAGATACGCAGTATTTT.

This clonotype was seen only a few times. The V call is TRBV12-3 or TRBV12-4, the J call TRBJ1-3; the D gene is possibly TRBD1 (5 bases). V was trimmed by 8 bases and J by 8 bases, leaving 16 bases between them. The length of the CDR3 is 13 residues. The CDR3 DNA follows: TGTGCCAGCGTTAGAGGTTTAGGGGACACCATATATTTT. As protein: CASVRGLGDTIYF.

This clonotype was recorded many times. The chain uses TRBV27 and TRBJ2-7; 9 bases map to TRBD1. The CDR3 sequence is 15 residues long. J gave up 4 bases and V 5 bases, and 9 bases lay outside the gene matches. Per germline, CDR1 MNHEY and CDR2 SMNVEV (reference sequence). The chain's CDR3 is CASSPRQGEFYEQYF. The CDR3 DNA reads as TGTGCCAGCAGTCCCAGACAGGGGGAATTTTACGAGCAGTACTTC.